The 32 T cell receptor beta chains reported below all come from one sample, sequenced in a study of human T cells and chemical hapten exposure. In TCRdb, the RACE reads were re-called with MiXCR into one record per CDR3 protein. Of roughly 380,000 distinct CDR3 sequences in the sample, around 6% are singletons; the top ten hold less than 6.5%. Time point described: patch test 2, 6 weeks after DPC sensitization. Treatment meaning: therapeutic diphenylcyclopropenone sensitization with weekly scalp DPC. Sample: whole blood, taken in connection with sensitization to the hapten diphenylcyclopropenone (DPC). The receptor source for this set is a woman aged 18 to 35 with alopecia areata. Some clones in this sample may be carry-over from other donors' samples.

The CDR3 loop is CASSQLGVDTQYF. The CDR3 DNA sequence: TGTGCCAGCAGCCAACTGGGGGTGGATACGCAGTATTTT. The V call is TRBV14, the J call TRBJ2-3; D may correspond to TRBD1 or TRBD2 (5 bases each). The CDR3 is 13 amino acids. The V gene lost 2 bases and the J gene lost 6 bases, with 9 bases spanning the gap. Germline CDR1 and CDR2: SGHDN and FVKESK.

This clonotype was found a few times. CDR3 bases: TGTGCCAGCAGTTTACCACTAACAGGGACCAATCAGCCCCAGCATTTT. Its protein product is CASSLPLTGTNQPQHF. The V and J genes are TRBV28 and TRBJ1-5; possible D gene TRBD1, 6 bases. Per the germline V gene, CDR1 is MDHEN and CDR2 is SYDVKM. Trimming left V 2 bases short and J 3 bases short, with 14 bases between. The CDR3 loop spans 16 amino acids.

The table lists this clonotype with many counts. The V gene is TRBV6-2 or TRBV6-3, the J gene TRBJ1-1; 7 bases are shared with TRBD1. V was clipped by 4 bases and J by 8 bases; unmatched bases: 10. Germline assignment: CDR1 MNHEY and CDR2 SVGEGT. The CDR3 loop spans 14 amino acids. The CDR3 protein is CASSFRGTGEEAFF. The DNA for the CDR3 is TGTGCCAGCAGTTTCCGTGGAACAGGGGAGGAAGCTTTCTTT.

The sample holds a few counts of this clonotype. This sequence joins TRBV7-8 and TRBJ2-3; TRBD2 aligns across 10 bases. Germline V gene data show CDR1 as SGHVS and CDR2 as FQNEAQ. V lost 2 bases, J lost 0 bases, and 8 bases stayed unmatched. This CDR3 contains 18 residues. This CDR3 reads CASSLIRKRGGSTDTQYF. As DNA, the CDR3 is TGTGCCAGCAGCTTAATAAGAAAGCGGGGGGGTAGCACAGATACGCAGTATTTT.

The gene calls are TRBV29-1 and TRBJ2-1, with TRBD2 identical over 10 bases. Per germline, CDR1 SQVTM and CDR2 ANQGSEA. V trimming: 7 bases; J trimming: 7 bases; junction bases outside the gene matches: 10. The CDR3 has 14 residues. The CDR3 coding sequence is TGCAGCGCCGGTAGGCTAGCGGGGGTGAATGAGCAGTTCTTC. It yields the protein CSAGRLAGVNEQFF.

This clonotype was seen repeatedly, ten times or more. The chain joins TRBV12-3 or TRBV12-4 to TRBJ1-4; 7 bases line up with TRBD1. V trimming: 6 bases; J trimming: 3 bases; junction bases outside the gene matches: 4. CDR3 length equals 14 residues. The chain's CDR3 is CASRPTGSNEKLFF. In nucleotides, the CDR3 is TGTGCCAGCAGACCGACAGGGTCTAATGAAAAACTGTTTTTT.

In this sample, this clonotype turned up a few times. The chain is built from TRBV4-1 and TRBJ2-1; 7 bases align to TRBD2. Germline trimming cut 0 bases from V and 4 bases from J; bases unmatched to any gene: 6. In germline, CDR1 is MGHRA, CDR2 YSYEKL. This CDR3 spans 16 amino acids. This chain's CDR3 is CASSQDTGGGYNEQFF. DNA for the CDR3: TGCGCCAGCAGCCAAGATACGGGGGGTGGGTACAATGAGCAGTTCTTC.

This clonotype was detected only a few times. The chain uses TRBV10-3 and TRBJ2-7; perhaps TRBD1 as D (6 bases). V lost 3 bases and J 3 bases, leaving 15 bases between the germline ends. Germline assignment: CDR1 ENHRY and CDR2 SYGVKD. The CDR3 is 15 residues long. Here the CDR3 DNA reads TGTGCCATCAGTGACGGGCCGGACAGATACTACGAGCAGTACTTC. This encodes CAISDGPDRYYEQYF.

This clonotype appeared a few times. The chain combines TRBV5-1 with TRBJ2-3, with TRBD2 identical over 10 bases. This CDR3 contains 16 residues. Germline CDR1 reads SGHRS; CDR2 reads YFSETQ. V shed 3 bases and J 0 bases; nucleotides not matched to a gene: 4. This CDR3 reads CASSSGLAVSTDTQYF. CDR3 DNA: TGCGCCAGCAGCTCCGGACTAGCGGTGAGCACAGATACGCAGTATTTT.

The chain is built from TRBV18 and TRBJ2-7; 9 positions agree with TRBD1. Germline CDR1 and CDR2: KGHSH and LQKENI. The CDR3 loop spans 15 amino acids. Germline trimming cut 2 bases from V and 7 bases from J; bases unmatched to any gene: 9. The CDR3 DNA reads as TGTGCCAGCTCACCATACCTAAACAGGGGGCAGGAGCAGTACTTC. Residues: CASSPYLNRGQEQYF. Full variable domain (remainder filled in from reference TRBV18 and TRBJ2-7): NAGVMQNPRHLVRRRGQEARLRCSPMKGHSHVYWYRQLPEEGLKFMVYLQKENIIDESGMPKERFSAEFPKEGPSILRIQQVVRGDSAAYFCASSPYLNRGQEQYFGPGTRLTVT.

This clonotype was detected only a few times. The chain couples TRBV18 to TRBJ2-3; D is possibly TRBD1 (5 bases). CDR1 and CDR2 (germline): KGHSH, LQKENI. The CDR3 contains 14 residues. V was cut by 0 bases and J by 5 bases, with 9 bases left in between. CDR3 in amino acids: CASSPPSREDTQYF. The DNA for the CDR3 is TGTGCCAGCTCACCACCGAGCAGGGAAGATACGCAGTATTTT.

This clonotype occurred a few times. The gene calls are TRBV29-1 and TRBJ2-1, with 13 positions matching TRBD2. J was trimmed by 2 bases and V by 4 bases; bases with no gene match: 5. The germline gives CDR1 SQVTM, CDR2 ANQGSEA. The CDR3 has 16 amino acids. CDR3 in DNA: TGCAGCGTTGCCGGGGGACTAGCGGGGACCTACAATGAGCAGTTCTTC. It translates to CSVAGGLAGTYNEQFF.

The rearrangement joins TRBV12-3 or TRBV12-4 to TRBJ1-5, with unresolved D. The CDR3 consists of 14 residues. The germline V and J ends were trimmed by 3 bases and 5 bases, with 11 bases remaining between them. CDR3 in amino acids: CASSLGGIDQPQHF. For the CDR3, the DNA is TGTGCCAGCAGTTTGGGAGGGATCGATCAGCCCCAGCATTTT.

This clonotype occurred many times. The chain combines TRBV29-1 with TRBJ1-3, with D possibly being TRBD1 (6 bases). Germline V gene sequence: CDR1 SQVTM, CDR2 ANQGSEA. The CDR3 is 14 residues long. Trimming cost V 3 bases and J 2 bases, with 11 bases left between them. CDR3 protein: CSVEQGITGNTIYF. The CDR3 coding sequence is TGCAGCGTTGAGCAGGGGATAACTGGAAACACCATATATTTT.

This clonotype came up a few times. The V gene is TRBV20-1, the J gene TRBJ2-1; D not certain. Per the germline V gene, CDR1 is DFQATT and CDR2 is SNEGSKA (reference sequence). The V end was cut by 6 bases, the J end by 0 bases, with 18 bases between. The CDR3 length is 16 residues. This CDR3 reads CSAPTPEASSYNEQFF. Written as DNA, the CDR3 is TGCAGTGCCCCAACCCCTGAGGCGAGCTCCTACAATGAGCAGTTCTTC.

This clonotype was seen many times. The chain combines TRBV20-1 with TRBJ1-4, with 7 bases matching TRBD1. J gave up 5 bases and V 3 bases, and 9 bases lay outside the gene matches. Per the germline V gene, CDR1 is DFQATT and CDR2 is SNEGSKA (reference sequence). The CDR3 is made up of 15 amino acids. The DNA of the CDR3 is TGCAGTGCTAGTGTACAGGGGTTGGGAAATGAAAAACTGTTTTTT. Its translation is CSASVQGLGNEKLFF.

The sample holds many counts of this clonotype. The V and J genes are TRBV4-2 and TRBJ1-5, with D possibly being TRBD1 (6 bases). Germline V gives CDR1 LGHNA, CDR2 YNFKEQ. This CDR3 region has 22 residues. Trimming took 3 bases from V and 3 from J, leaving 33 bases between them. The CDR3 here is CASSHTSFLTGTFNGANQPQHF. CDR3 coding DNA: TGTGCCAGCAGCCATACATCCTTTTTGACCGGGACATTTAATGGGGCCAATCAGCCCCAGCATTTT.

V is TRBV9 and J is TRBJ1-2; no clear D gene. The CDR3 has 12 residues. In germline, CDR1 is SGDLS, CDR2 YYNGEE. Deletions cut 2 bases from V and 3 bases from J, with 5 bases between. The CDR3: CASSVPYYGYTF. Written as DNA, the CDR3 is TGTGCCAGCAGCGTCCCTTACTATGGCTACACCTTC.

The sample holds many counts of this clonotype. The V call is TRBV7-2, the J call TRBJ1-2; 7 positions match TRBD1. Germline loops: CDR1 SGHTA, CDR2 FQGNSA. The CDR3 sequence is 13 residues long. With V trimmed by 5 bases and J by 2 bases, 2 bases remained unmatched. The CDR3 region has the DNA TGTGCCAGCAGCCCGGACAGGAACTATGGCTACACCTTC. This codes for CASSPDRNYGYTF.

The table lists this clonotype with a few counts. The J gene is TRBJ1-2, the V gene TRBV4-1; D not resolved. Germline V gene data show CDR1 as MGHRA and CDR2 as YSYEKL. This CDR3 comprises 16 residues. The V end was cut by 0 bases, the J end by 3 bases, with 14 bases between. CDR3 protein: CASSQDLGGRYYGYTF. As DNA, the CDR3 is TGCGCCAGCAGCCAAGATCTTGGTGGACGTTACTATGGCTACACCTTC.

The sample holds many counts of this clonotype. The chain has TRBV6-6 and TRBJ1-6, with D unclear. The CDR3 totals 11 residues. Trimming took 2 bases from V and 8 from J, leaving 1 base between them. The germline gives CDR1 MNHNY, CDR2 SVGAGI (reference sequence). The CDR3 sequence is CASSYDSPLHF. The CDR3, as DNA: TGTGCCAGCAGTTACGATTCACCCCTCCACTTT.

There are a few counts of this clonotype. The rearrangement links TRBV5-1 to TRBJ1-2; D is unclear. This CDR3 is built from 13 residues. Germline V CDR1 and CDR2: SGHRS, YFSETQ. The germline V and J ends were trimmed by 0 bases and 7 bases, with 10 bases remaining between them. Here the CDR3 reads CASSLAGDAGYTF. Here the CDR3 DNA reads TGCGCCAGCAGCTTGGCCGGCGACGCTGGCTACACCTTC.

The chain has TRBV29-1 and TRBJ2-7; D assignment may be TRBD1 or TRBD2 (5 bases each). Per germline, CDR1 SQVTM and CDR2 ANQGSEA. Trimming took 1 base from V and 6 from J, leaving 16 bases between them. The CDR3 covers 14 residues. In DNA, the CDR3 is TGCAGCGTTGAAGTCCGTGGGGGAAGGGGCGAGCAGTACTTC. Its protein product is CSVEVRGGRGEQYF.

J is TRBJ1-2 and V is TRBV10-3; TRBD1 matches 12 bases. The CDR3 length is 16 residues. CDR1 ENHRY and CDR2 SYGVKD come from the germline V gene. J lost 2 bases, V lost 4 bases, and 5 bases had no gene match. The CDR3 here is CAISAGTGGVNYGYTF. CDR3 nucleotides: TGTGCCATCAGTGCGGGGACAGGGGGCGTGAACTATGGCTACACCTTC.

In its sample, this clonotype was seen a few times. The CDR3 nucleotides read TGTGCCAGCAGTCCATTCTGGGACAGACAGTGGCAGCCCCAGCATTTT. Its translation: CASSPFWDRQWQPQHF. The chain combines TRBV12-3 or TRBV12-4 with TRBJ1-5; 7 bases line up with TRBD1. This CDR3 region has 16 residues. V gave up 5 bases and J gave up 7 bases; unmatched junction bases: 14.

Many counts were recorded for this clonotype. The chain links TRBV6-2 or TRBV6-3 to TRBJ1-1; TRBD1 aligns across 7 bases. This CDR3 contains 17 residues. V trimming: 6 bases; J trimming: 0 bases; junction bases outside the gene matches: 13. Germline CDR1 and CDR2: MNHEY and SVGEGT. The CDR3, as DNA: TGTGCCAGCAGCAAGGGGGGACCGGGACAGATGAACACTGAAGCTTTCTTT. Protein: CASSKGGPGQMNTEAFF.

This clonotype occurred many times. The chain employs TRBV3-1 and TRBJ1-1; TRBD1 aligns across 7 bases. Germline loops: CDR1 LGHDT, CDR2 YNNKEL (reference sequence). V gave up 5 bases and J gave up 0 bases; unmatched junction bases: 6. The CDR3 covers 15 residues. The DNA for the CDR3 is TGTGCCAGCAGCTTGCGACAGGGATTGAACACTGAAGCTTTCTTT. It yields the protein CASSLRQGLNTEAFF.

A single count supports this clonotype. V usage is TRBV4-3 and J usage is TRBJ1-6, with a tentative D call TRBD1 (5 bases). The germline V gene has CDR1 LGHNA and CDR2 YSLEER. V was cut by 1 base and J by 6 bases, with 10 bases left in between. This CDR3 comprises 15 residues. The CDR3 reads CASSQVGDFNSPLHF. The CDR3 region has the DNA TGCGCCAGCAGCCAAGTAGGGGACTTTAATTCACCCCTCCACTTT.

This sequence joins TRBV6-1 and TRBJ1-1, with D unresolved. Germline loops: CDR1 MNHNS, CDR2 SASEGT. The CDR3 is 15 residues long. The germline V and J ends were trimmed by 4 bases and 0 bases, with 12 bases remaining between them. For the CDR3, the DNA is TGTGCCAGCAGTGCTTCCGACGGCATGAACACTGAAGCTTTCTTT. This codes for CASSASDGMNTEAFF.

This clonotype came up many times. V usage is TRBV11-3 and J usage is TRBJ1-3; tentative D call: TRBD1 (6 bases). This CDR3 has 18 residues. V lost 1 base, J lost 0 bases, and 16 bases lay in between. Per the germline V gene, CDR1 is SGHNT and CDR2 is YENEEA. Here the CDR3 reads CASSLGSGGQNSGNTIYF. The CDR3 nucleotides read TGTGCCAGCAGCTTAGGGAGCGGCGGACAGAACTCTGGAAACACCATATATTTT. The full variable domain, rest sourced from reference TRBV11-3 and TRBJ1-3, is EAGVVQSPRYKIIEKKQPVAFWCNPISGHNTLYWYLQNLGQGPELLIRYENEEAVDDSQLPKDRFSAERLKGVDSTLKIQPAELGDSAVYLCASSLGSGGQNSGNTIYFGEGSWLTVV.

This clonotype was found many times. The rearrangement joins TRBV20-1 to TRBJ1-1; 8 bases agree with TRBD1. The CDR3 totals 15 residues. After removal of 0 bases from V and 3 bases from J, the junction contained 6 bases not matched to a gene. The germline V gene encodes CDR1 DFQATT and CDR2 SNEGSKA (reference sequence). The CDR3 DNA sequence: TGCAGTGCTAGAGATCCAGGGGGCGGGGACACTGAAGCTTTCTTT. Encoded protein: CSARDPGGGDTEAFF.

This clonotype was counted only a few times. The chain carries TRBV12-3 or TRBV12-4 and TRBJ2-7, with D hard to call. This CDR3 is built from 13 residues. Trimming took off 1 base at V and 4 bases at J, with 8 bases between the two ends. CDR3 in amino acids: CASSLETHYEQYF. The CDR3 DNA reads TGTGCCAGCAGTTTAGAGACCCATTACGAGCAGTACTTC.